A single sample gave rise to the 8 T cell receptor beta chains below, sequenced in a study of cytomegalovirus exposure and HLA in healthy donors. The PCR ran on 60 Vbeta and 13 Jbeta primers. The assay was immunoSEQ multiplex PCR, and TCRdb's table has in-frame clones only and misses some. The repertoire holds under 110,000 clones, with around 70% as singletons. The sequenced sample consisted of PBMCs. The receptors come from a boy between 10 and 17 years old in good health and CMV-seronegative.

This clone appeared a single time. The V call is TRBV9, the J call TRBJ1-5; perhaps TRBD1 as D (6 bases). This CDR3 is 13 amino acids long. V was pared by 4 bases and J by 4 bases, with 9 bases between. From germline, CDR1 is SGDLS and CDR2 YYNGEE. Here the CDR3 DNA reads TGTGCCAGCAGCCCTGGACAGAATCAGCCCCAGCATTTT. This gives the protein CASSPGQNQPQHF.

The chain joins TRBV5-6 to TRBJ2-3, with D maybe TRBD1 (7 bases). The CDR3 has 15 amino acids. Germline loops: CDR1 SGHDT, CDR2 YYEEEE. Between the trimmed V and J ends, which lost 1 base and 6 bases, there was a span of 15 bases. The CDR3 protein is CASSLSGQGGDTQYF. The CDR3 coding sequence is TGTGCCAGCAGCTTGAGTGGGCAGGGGGGCGATACGCAGTATTTT.

The rearrangement uses TRBV10-2 and TRBJ1-6; 8 nucleotides match TRBD1. CDR1 WSHSY and CDR2 SAAADI come from the germline V gene. V shed 4 bases, J shed 5 bases, and the junction held 4 bases outside the gene matches. There are 15 residues in the CDR3. CDR3 bases: TGCGCCAGCAGTGTATCGGACAGGGATAATTCACCCCTCCACTTT. Translated, it gives CASSVSDRDNSPLHF.

J is TRBJ2-7 and V is TRBV5-1, with 13 bases aligning to TRBD2. Losses at the gene ends were 2 bases for V and 5 bases for J; bases not matched to a gene: 13. CDR1 SGHRS and CDR2 YFSETQ come from the germline V gene. The length of the CDR3 is 18 residues. In DNA, the CDR3 is TGCGCCAGCAGCTTTGGTACTAGCGGGAGGGCCGATGCTAACGAGCAGTACTTC. Protein product: CASSFGTSGRADANEQYF.

This clone was counted between two and nine times. V usage is TRBV7-9 and J usage is TRBJ1-5; 8 bases line up with TRBD1. V gave up 5 bases and J gave up 3 bases; unmatched junction bases: 12. The length of the CDR3 is 17 residues. Germline V gene lookup returns CDR1 SEHNR and CDR2 FQNEAQ (reference sequence). This CDR3 reads CASSPLTGARINQPQHF. Here the CDR3 DNA reads TGTGCCAGCAGCCCCTTGACAGGGGCCAGGATCAATCAGCCCCAGCATTTT.

The chain carries TRBV7-2 and TRBJ2-3; 7 bases align to TRBD2. This CDR3 is built from 15 residues. CDR1 and CDR2 (germline): SGHTA, FQGNSA. V lost 2 bases and J lost 4; bases outside the gene matches: 6. The CDR3 bases are TGTGCCAGCAGCTTACTTCCACGGGGGGCAGATACGCAGTATTTT. Encoded protein: CASSLLPRGADTQYF.

The chain is built from TRBV28 and TRBJ1-4; D remains unclear. Germline V gives CDR1 MDHEN, CDR2 SYDVKM. Trimming shortened V by 7 bases and J by 5 bases, and 11 bases separated the two germline ends. The CDR3 contains 13 residues. The CDR3, as DNA: TGTGCCAGCACGGCGGGAAAAAATGAAAAACTGTTTTTT. Residues: CASTAGKNEKLFF.

The chain has TRBV7-9 and TRBJ2-3; 8 positions agree with TRBD1. Trimming at V came to 1 base and at J to 0 bases, leaving 3 bases not matched to a gene. From germline, CDR1 is SEHNR and CDR2 FQNEAQ (reference sequence). The CDR3 runs 16 residues. CDR3 nucleotides: TGTGCCAGCAGCTTAGGACAGGGGTCTAGCACAGATACGCAGTATTTT. As protein: CASSLGQGSSTDTQYF. The complete variable domain, with remaining parts taken from reference TRBV7-9 and TRBJ2-3, reads DTGVSQNPRHKITKRGQNVTFRCDPISEHNRLYWYRQTLGQGPEFLTYFQNEAQLEKSRLLSDRFSAERPKGSFSTLEIQRTEQGDSAMYLCASSLGQGSSTDTQYFGPGTRLTVL.